This entry features one T cell receptor beta chain sequence. Its antigen specificity is not known. Base qualities are not provided; no much larger clone lies one nucleotide away. The sample comes from a study of CD8+ T cells in alopecia areata (dated by TCRdb to 2016 to 2018). With regard to the full study: In both human patients and the C3H/HeJ mouse model, the study applied high-throughput TCRbeta sequencing to look at T cell clonal expansion in alopecia areata. RNA was obtained with the PAXgene miRNA kit for fixed scalp, the miRNeasy kit for PBMCs, and the RNeasy kit for mouse skin. TCRbeta CDR3 regions were amplified by immunoSEQ multiplex PCR with 35 Vbeta forward and 13 Jbeta reverse primers. Clonality in the scalp was compared among normal scalp (n=4), patchy alopecia areata scalp (n=8), and alopecia totalis/universalis scalp (n=8). On the human side, TCRbeta sequencing was run on scalp tissue and on sorted CD4+ and CD8+ peripheral blood T cells from healthy controls and from alopecia areata patients with either patchy or totalis/universalis disease. The full study reports these points: Shared TCR sequences between patients were less evident than in mice, which may be partly attributable to HLA diversity in the patient population. Unlike mouse skin, which is dominated by gammadelta T cells, normal human skin has resident alphabeta T cells that are also sequenced, and this complicates analysis of the scalp TCR repertoire. Higher clonality and more expanded CD8+ clones were observed in lesional scalp than in normal scalp, particularly in alopecia totalis/universalis, a finding suggestive of antigenic drive.

Library prep was done by the immunoSEQ multiplex PCR assay. RNA was extracted from all samples and reverse transcribed into cDNA as template for TCR sequencing. SuperScript III was used for first-strand cDNA synthesis, primed with a 2:1 mix of oligo-dT and random hexamers. A synthetic immune receptor repertoire was used to gauge amplification bias, and whatever bias remained was removed computationally. The authors processed their data as follows. Raw reads were preprocessed to remove errors, and CDR3 was defined by IMGT conventions from the conserved cysteine to phenylalanine. Clonality was computed as 1 minus the Shannon entropy, with the entropy normalized by log2 of the number of productive unique TCRs. Scalp TCRbeta sequences were cross-referenced with sorted blood CD4 and CD8 repertoires so that the CD4 or CD8 identity of scalp clones could be inferred. TCRdb holds this immuneACCESS table with in-frame rearrangements only. Some clones are missing; in checked studies, unresolved V genes explain under half, and the rest has no known cause. V, J and clone size were drawn from that table, and D and trimming were deduced from the DNA. The sample has under 150,000 clones on record, approximately 47% of them singletons. 8% to 11% of the sample is taken by the ten largest.

V loses 4 bases, J loses 4 bases, and the germline ends lie 18 bases apart. From the cysteine through the phenylalanine, the CDR3 covers 16 amino acids. CDR3 DNA is the only sequence kept; it has 48 bases, read in frame from the first base. CDR1 and CDR2 (SGHRS, YFSETQ) derive from the germline V gene. Lesional scalp punch biopsies and peripheral blood were collected from alopecia areata patients. PBMCs were isolated by density centrifugation and stained for CD3, CD4 and CD8, and CD4+ and CD8+ T cells were sorted on a FACSAria. Untreated alopecia areata patients were recruited as part of a multicenter biomarker study. For 4 to 6 biomarker-study patients, blood CD8+ T cells were further sorted into NKG2D-low and NKG2D-high fractions.

Sequenced input: NKG2D-low CD8+ T cells sorted from blood. Reading the label with the study, this specimen's cell subset or site is: sorted CD8+ NKG2D-low blood T cells. The sequence derives from a human donor with alopecia areata. This receptor chain uses TRBV5-1 and TRBJ2-1, and possibly TRBD2, on 5 matching bases. The DNA reads TGCGCCAGCAGCCTGGGAGCTGGCGGGCGATACAATGAGCAGTTCTTC. This codes for CASSLGAGGRYNEQFF. Reference TRBV5-1 and TRBJ2-1 genes cover what lies past the CDR3, so the full variable domain is KAGVTQTPRYLIKTRGQQVTLSCSPISGHRSVSWYQQTPGQGLQFLFEYFSETQRNKGNFPGRFSGRQFSNSRSEMNVSTLELGDSALYLCASSLGAGGRYNEQFFGPGTRLTVL.